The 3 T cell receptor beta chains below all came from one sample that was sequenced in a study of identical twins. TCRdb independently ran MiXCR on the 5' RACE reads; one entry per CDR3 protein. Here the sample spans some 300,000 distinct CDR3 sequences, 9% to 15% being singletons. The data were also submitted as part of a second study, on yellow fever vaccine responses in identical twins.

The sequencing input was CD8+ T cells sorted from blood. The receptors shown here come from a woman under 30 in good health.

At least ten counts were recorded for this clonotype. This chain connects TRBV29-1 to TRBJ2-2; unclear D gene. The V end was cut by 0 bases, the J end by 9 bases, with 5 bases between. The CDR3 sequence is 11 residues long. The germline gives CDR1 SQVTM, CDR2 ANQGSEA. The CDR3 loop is CSVEDGWELFF. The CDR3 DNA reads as TGCAGCGTTGAAGATGGTTGGGAGCTGTTTTTT.

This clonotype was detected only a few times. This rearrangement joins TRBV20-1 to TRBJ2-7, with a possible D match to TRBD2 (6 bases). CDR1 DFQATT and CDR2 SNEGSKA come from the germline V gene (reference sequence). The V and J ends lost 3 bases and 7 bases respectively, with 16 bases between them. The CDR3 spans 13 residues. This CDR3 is CSASGGWAGEQYV. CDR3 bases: TGCAGTGCTAGTGGGGGGTGGGCCGGAGAGCAGTACGTC.

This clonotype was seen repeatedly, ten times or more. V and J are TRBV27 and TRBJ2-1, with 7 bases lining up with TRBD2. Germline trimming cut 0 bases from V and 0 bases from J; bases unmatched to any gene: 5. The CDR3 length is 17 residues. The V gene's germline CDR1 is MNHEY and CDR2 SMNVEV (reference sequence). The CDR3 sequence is CASSLSSSGNSYNEQFF. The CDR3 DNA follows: TGTGCCAGCAGTTTATCGTCCAGCGGGAACTCCTACAATGAGCAGTTCTTC.